This T cell receptor (beta chain) was found in a study of cytomegalovirus exposure and HLA in healthy donors. Study-wide results and caveats: The productive fraction for most TCR beta V segments was about 90% or about 30% in an earlier analysis.

Use of 60 Vbeta and 13 Jbeta primers characterized the PCR. Assay used: immunoSEQ multiplex PCR; TCRdb lists only in-frame clones, some missing. This sample has about 180,000 clones, with around 77% found just once. A note on this clone: Antigen unknown.

The germline CDR1 and CDR2 sequences are SGHNT and YYREEE (reference sequence). The length of the CDR3 is 17 residues. V lost 3 bases and J lost 2; bases outside the gene matches: 12. The source material was PBMCs. The sequence came from a man aged 55-75 years in good health and CMV-seronegative. The gene calls are TRBV5-4 and TRBJ2-7; 9 positions agree with TRBD2. CDR3 sequence (DNA): TGTGCCAGCAGCTCCGCCCTCTGGAGCGGGGGGACCTACGAGCAGTACTTC. Amino acids: CASSSALWSGGTYEQYF.